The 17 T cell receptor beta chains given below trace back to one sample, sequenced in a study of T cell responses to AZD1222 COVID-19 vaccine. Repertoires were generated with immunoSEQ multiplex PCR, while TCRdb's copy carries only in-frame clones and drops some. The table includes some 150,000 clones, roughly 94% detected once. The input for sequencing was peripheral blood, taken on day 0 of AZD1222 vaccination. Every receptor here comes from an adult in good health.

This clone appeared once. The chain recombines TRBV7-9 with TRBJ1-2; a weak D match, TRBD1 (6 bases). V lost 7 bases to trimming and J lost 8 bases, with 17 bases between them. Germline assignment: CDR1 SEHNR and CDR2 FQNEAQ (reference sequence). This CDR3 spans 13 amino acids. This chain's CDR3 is CASNRGGAGGYTF. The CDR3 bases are TGTGCCAGCAACCGGGGGGGCGCCGGCGGCTACACCTTC.

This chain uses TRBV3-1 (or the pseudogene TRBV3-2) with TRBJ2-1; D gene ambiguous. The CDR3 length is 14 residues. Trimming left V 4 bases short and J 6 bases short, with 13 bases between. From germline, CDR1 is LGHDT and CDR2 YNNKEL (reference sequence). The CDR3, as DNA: TGTGCCAGCAGCCCTCATGTACTCTCCAATGAGCAGTTCTTC. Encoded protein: CASSPHVLSNEQFF.

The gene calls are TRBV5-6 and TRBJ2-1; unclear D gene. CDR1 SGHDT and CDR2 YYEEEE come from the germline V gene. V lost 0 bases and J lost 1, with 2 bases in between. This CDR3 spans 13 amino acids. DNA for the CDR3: TGTGCCAGCAGCTTGGTATCCTACAATGAGCAGTTCTTC. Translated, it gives CASSLVSYNEQFF.

The CDR3 protein is CASSQVDGSSYNSPLHF. CDR3 nucleotides: TGCGCCAGCAGCCAAGTGGATGGGAGCTCCTATAATTCACCCCTCCACTTT. The V call is TRBV4-3, the J call TRBJ1-6; D ambiguous. Germline loops: CDR1 LGHNA, CDR2 YSLEER. CDR3 length equals 17 residues. Trimming removed 1 base from V and 0 bases from J, with 10 bases in between.

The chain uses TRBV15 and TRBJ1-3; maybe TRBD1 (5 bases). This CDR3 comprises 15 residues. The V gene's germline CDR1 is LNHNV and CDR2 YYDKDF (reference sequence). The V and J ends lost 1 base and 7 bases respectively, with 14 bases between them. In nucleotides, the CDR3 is TGTGCCACCAGCAGAGGTTCAGCGGGACGGAACACCATATATTTT. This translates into CATSRGSAGRNTIYF. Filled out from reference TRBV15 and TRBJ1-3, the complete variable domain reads DAMVIQNPRYQVTQFGKPVTLSCSQTLNHNVMYWYQQKSSQAPKLLFHYYDKDFNNEADTPDNFQSRRPNTSFCFLDIRSPGLGDTAMYLCATSRGSAGRNTIYFGEGSWLTVV.

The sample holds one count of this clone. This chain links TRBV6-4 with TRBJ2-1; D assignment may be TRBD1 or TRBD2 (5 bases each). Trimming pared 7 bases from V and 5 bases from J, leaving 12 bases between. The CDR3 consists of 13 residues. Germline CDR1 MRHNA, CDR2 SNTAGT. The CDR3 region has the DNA TGTGCCAGCACCCAACGGGACCACAATGAGCAGTTCTTC. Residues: CASTQRDHNEQFF.

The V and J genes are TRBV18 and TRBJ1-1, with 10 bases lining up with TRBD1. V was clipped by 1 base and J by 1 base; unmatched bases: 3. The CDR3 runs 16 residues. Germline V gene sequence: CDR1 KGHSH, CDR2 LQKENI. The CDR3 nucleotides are TGTGCCAGCTCACCACTGGGACAGGGGACGAACACTGAAGCTTTCTTT. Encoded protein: CASSPLGQGTNTEAFF.

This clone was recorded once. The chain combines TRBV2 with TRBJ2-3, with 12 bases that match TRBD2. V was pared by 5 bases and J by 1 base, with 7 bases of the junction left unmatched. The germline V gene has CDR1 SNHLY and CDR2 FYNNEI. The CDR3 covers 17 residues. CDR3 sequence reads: CASSMTRLAGGTDTQYF. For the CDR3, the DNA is TGTGCCAGCAGTATGACCCGACTAGCGGGAGGCACAGATACGCAGTATTTT.

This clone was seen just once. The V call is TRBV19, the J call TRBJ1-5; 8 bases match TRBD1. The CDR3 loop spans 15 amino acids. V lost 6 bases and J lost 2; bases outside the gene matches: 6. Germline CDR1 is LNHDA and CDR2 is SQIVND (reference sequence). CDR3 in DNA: TGTGCCAGTAGCGGCTGGACAGGGCGCAATCAGCCCCAGCATTTT. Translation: CASSGWTGRNQPQHF.

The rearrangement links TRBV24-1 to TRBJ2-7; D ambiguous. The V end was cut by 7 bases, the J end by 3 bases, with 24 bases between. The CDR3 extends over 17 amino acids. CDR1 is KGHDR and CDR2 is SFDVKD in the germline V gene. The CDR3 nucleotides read TGTGCCACCAGAAAGAAAACGCTGCCAGGTTCCTACTACGAGCAGTACGTC. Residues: CATRKKTLPGSYYEQYV.

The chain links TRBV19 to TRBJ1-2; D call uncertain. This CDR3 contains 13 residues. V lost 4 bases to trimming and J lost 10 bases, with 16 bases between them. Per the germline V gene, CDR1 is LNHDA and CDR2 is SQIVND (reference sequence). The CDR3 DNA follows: TGTGCCAGTAGTAATACGGGAACCTGGGACTACACCTTC. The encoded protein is CASSNTGTWDYTF.

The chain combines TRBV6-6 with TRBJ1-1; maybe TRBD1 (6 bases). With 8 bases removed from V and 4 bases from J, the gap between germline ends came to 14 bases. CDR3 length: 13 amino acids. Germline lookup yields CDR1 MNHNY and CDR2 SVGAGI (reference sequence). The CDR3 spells CASLQGGTTEAFF. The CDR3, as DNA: TGTGCCAGCCTGCAAGGGGGGACCACTGAAGCTTTCTTT.

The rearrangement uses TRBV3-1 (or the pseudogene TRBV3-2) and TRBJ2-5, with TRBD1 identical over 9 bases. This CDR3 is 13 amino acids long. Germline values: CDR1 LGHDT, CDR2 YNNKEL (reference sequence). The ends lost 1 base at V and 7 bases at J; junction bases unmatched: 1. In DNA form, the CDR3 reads TGTGCCAGCAGCCAAGGACAGGGGGGGACCCAGTACTTC. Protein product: CASSQGQGGTQYF.

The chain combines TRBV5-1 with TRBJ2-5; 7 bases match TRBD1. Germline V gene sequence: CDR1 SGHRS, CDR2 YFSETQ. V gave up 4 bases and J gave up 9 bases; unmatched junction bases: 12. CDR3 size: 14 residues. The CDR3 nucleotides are TGCGCCAGCAGCGCAGACAGGGCGTCCTTGGCCCAGTACTTC. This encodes CASSADRASLAQYF.

The CDR3 DNA sequence: TGTGCCAGCAGCTCGGACAGGGTTGAGCAGTTCTTC. Amino acid sequence: CASSSDRVEQFF. The rearrangement uses TRBV7-2 and TRBJ2-1; TRBD1 aligns across 8 bases. Germline assignment: CDR1 SGHTA and CDR2 FQGNSA. Unmatched junction bases numbered 2, after V lost 4 bases and J lost 9 bases. The CDR3 loop spans 12 amino acids.

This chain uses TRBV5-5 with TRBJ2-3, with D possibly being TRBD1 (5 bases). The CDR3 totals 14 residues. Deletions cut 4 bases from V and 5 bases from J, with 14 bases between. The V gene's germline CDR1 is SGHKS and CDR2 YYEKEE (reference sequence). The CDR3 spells CASSPGWGGDTQYF. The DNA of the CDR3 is TGTGCCAGCAGCCCAGGGTGGGGTGGAGATACGCAGTATTTT.

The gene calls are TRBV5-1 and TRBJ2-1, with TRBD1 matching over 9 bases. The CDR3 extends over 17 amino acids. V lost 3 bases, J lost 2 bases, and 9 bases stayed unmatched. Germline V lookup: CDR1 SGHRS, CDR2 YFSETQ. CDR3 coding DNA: TGCGCCAGCAGCTGGGGGACAGGGCCGATACCCTACAATGAGCAGTTCTTC. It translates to CASSWGTGPIPYNEQFF.